This TCR beta chain is from a study of T cells in Graves' hyperthyroidism and ophthalmopathy. From RNA transcripts, TCR beta CDR3 regions were amplified. Researchers ran a first-round RT-PCR on the TCR CDR3 using the HTBI primer set. TCRdb used MiXCR to reprocess the multiplex PCR reads, holding one entry per CDR3 protein. The sample lists a few hundred thousand distinct CDR3 sequences, more than 15% occurring once. Trimming took 3 bases from V and 3 from J, leaving 6 bases between them. CDR1 and CDR2 (germline): SGHNT, YENEEA. The CDR3 consists of 13 residues. The sequenced sample was blood. The chain couples TRBV11-3 to TRBJ2-4; D gene ambiguous. This sequence originates from a woman aged 18-29 years with Graves' hyperthyroidism. The CDR3 DNA follows: TGTGCCAGCAGCTTTTCCGGCAAAAACATTCAGTACTTC. Its protein is CASSFSGKNIQYF.